Shown below are 9 T cell receptor beta chains from a single sample sequenced in a study of blood T cells in healthy people across ages. A second PCR, run for about 7 to 11 cycles, used a sample-barcoded 5' primer plus a J-beta primer mix. TCRdb recomputed calls from the 5' RACE reads with MiXCR, one row per CDR3 protein. Among about 1.8 million distinct CDR3 sequences listed, approximately 50% were seen once. Specimen: blood. These receptors came from a woman between 40 and 50 years old in good health.

This clonotype was seen a handful of times. The chain links TRBV12-5 to TRBJ2-1; the D gene is possibly TRBD2 (7 bases). Germline CDR1 and CDR2: LGHNT and FRNRAP. The CDR3 length is 15 residues. The germline V and J ends were trimmed by 2 bases and 8 bases, with 16 bases remaining between them. CDR3 protein: CASGLYGGASDEQFF. DNA of the CDR3: TGTGCTAGTGGTTTGTATGGGGGGGCCTCGGATGAGCAGTTCTTC.

The chain uses TRBV4-1 and TRBJ1-6, with 8 bases fitting TRBD1. The CDR3 loop spans 17 amino acids. Trimming cost V 0 bases and J 5 bases; bases outside gene matches: 6. Germline V CDR1 and CDR2: MGHRA, YSYEKL. CDR3 region: CASSQDLRTGHNSPLHF. Written as DNA, the CDR3 is TGCGCCAGCAGCCAAGATCTTAGGACAGGGCATAATTCACCCCTCCACTTT.

On this clonotype itself: At one end the junction does not follow the germline gene, possibly because of a read error. The chain joins TRBV7-8 to TRBJ2-5; 7 bases agree with TRBD1. The CDR3 loop spans 13 amino acids. Germline V lookup: CDR1 SGHVS, CDR2 FQNEAQ. The CDR3 coding sequence is TGTGCCAGCAGCCCGGGACAGCAAGAGACCCCGTACTTC. Protein product: CASSPGQQETPYF.

This clonotype was counted a single time. The genes are TRBV4-2 and TRBJ2-1; D is undetermined. Per germline, CDR1 LGHNA and CDR2 YNFKEQ. V was pared by 0 bases and J by 6 bases, with 9 bases between. This CDR3 has 14 amino acids. CDR3: CASSQDSTPNEQFF. In DNA form, the CDR3 reads TGTGCCAGCAGCCAAGATTCTACTCCCAATGAGCAGTTCTTC.

This clonotype was picked up a small number of times. J is TRBJ2-4 and V is TRBV2; possibly TRBD1 for D (6 bases). V shed 8 bases and J shed 3 bases, with 20 bases lying between them. The CDR3 has 16 residues. Per germline, CDR1 SNHLY and CDR2 FYNNEI. This CDR3 is CASSATGTLGKNIQYF. The CDR3 DNA is TGTGCCAGCTCAGCCACGGGGACATTGGGCAAAAACATTCAGTACTTC. The full variable domain, with the rest looked up from reference TRBV2 and TRBJ2-4, is EPEVTQTPSHQVTQMGQEVILRCVPISNHLYFYWYRQILGQKVEFLVSFYNNEISEKSEIFDDQFSVERPDGSNFTLKIRSTKLEDSAMYFCASSATGTLGKNIQYFGAGTRLSVL.

V gene TRBV18 combines with J gene TRBJ2-1; no clear D. Per germline, CDR1 KGHSH and CDR2 LQKENI. The V gene lost 3 bases and the J gene lost 12 bases, with 21 bases spanning the gap. This CDR3 region has 15 residues. In DNA, the CDR3 is TGTGCCAGCTCACCGAGCCCCCCCGCTAGTCCCGGGCAGTTCTTC. This gives the protein CASSPSPPASPGQFF.

A single count supports this clonotype. This chain connects TRBV21-1 to TRBJ2-7; the table's D gene call, TRBD1, was not cross checked with the DNA. TRBV21-1 is tagged as a pseudogene. CDR3 length: 14 residues. CDR3 amino acids: CASSKGRGPYEQYF. CDR3 nucleotide sequence: TGTGCCAGCAGCAAGGGCAGGGGGCCCTACGAGCAGTACTTC.

This clonotype showed up many times. J is TRBJ2-5 and V is TRBV29-1; D gene uncertain. The CDR3 sequence is 12 residues long. V lost 4 bases, J lost 4 bases, and 10 bases lay in between. Germline V lookup: CDR1 SQVTM, CDR2 ANQGSEA. The CDR3 coding sequence is TGCAGCGTTGGTACAGCGCGAGAGACCCAGTACTTC. Translation gives CSVGTARETQYF.

This clonotype has more than one count but fewer than ten. The chain joins TRBV4-3 to TRBJ2-3, with 7 bases aligning to TRBD1. The CDR3 is 14 residues long. From germline, CDR1 is LGHNA and CDR2 YSLEER. V dropped 0 bases and J dropped 12; count of bases not matched to a gene: 9. Here the CDR3 DNA reads TGCGCCAGCAGCCAAGATATCCGGGACAGCAAACAGTATTTT. It is translated as CASSQDIRDSKQYF.